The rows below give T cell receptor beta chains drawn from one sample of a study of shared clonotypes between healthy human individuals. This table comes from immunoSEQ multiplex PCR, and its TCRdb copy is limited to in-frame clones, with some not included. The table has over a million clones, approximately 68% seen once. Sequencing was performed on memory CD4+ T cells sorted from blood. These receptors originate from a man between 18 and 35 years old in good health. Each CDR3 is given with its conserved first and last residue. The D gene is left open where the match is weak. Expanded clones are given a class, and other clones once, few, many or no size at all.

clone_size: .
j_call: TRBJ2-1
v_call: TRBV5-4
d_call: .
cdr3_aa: CASSPDPGNYNEQFF
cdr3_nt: TGTGCCAGCAGCCCGGACCCAGGGAACTACAATGAGCAGTTCTTC

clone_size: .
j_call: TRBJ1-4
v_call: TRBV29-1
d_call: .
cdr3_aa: CSVEEAEKLFF
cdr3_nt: TGCAGCGTTGAAGAGGCTGAAAAACTGTTTTTT

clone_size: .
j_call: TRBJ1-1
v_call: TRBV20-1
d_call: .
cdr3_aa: CSASIGTEAFF
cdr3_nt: TGCAGTGCTAGTATAGGCACTGAAGCTTTCTTT

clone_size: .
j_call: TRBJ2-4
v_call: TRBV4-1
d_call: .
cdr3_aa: CASSQTGVLAKNIQYF
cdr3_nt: TGCGCCAGCAGCCAGACAGGAGTTCTAGCCAAAAACATTCAGTACTTC

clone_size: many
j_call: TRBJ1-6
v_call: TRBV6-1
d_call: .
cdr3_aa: CASSEVVYSYNSPLHF
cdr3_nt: TGTGCCAGCAGTGAAGTAGTTTACTCCTATAATTCACCCCTCCACTTT

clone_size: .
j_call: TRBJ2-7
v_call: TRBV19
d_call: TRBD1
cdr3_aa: CASSIPGTGNSYEQYF
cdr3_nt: TGTGCCAGTAGTATTCCCGGGACAGGGAATTCCTACGAGCAGTACTTC

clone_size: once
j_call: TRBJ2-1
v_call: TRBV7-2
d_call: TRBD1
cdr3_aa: CASRTRTGTGGDEQFF
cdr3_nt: TGTGCCAGCAGGACTAGAACCGGGACAGGGGGCGATGAGCAGTTCTTC

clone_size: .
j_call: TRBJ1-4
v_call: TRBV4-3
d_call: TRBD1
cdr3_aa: CASSQEFGQGRKLFF
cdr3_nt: TGCGCCAGCAGCCAAGAGTTCGGACAGGGCAGAAAACTGTTTTTT

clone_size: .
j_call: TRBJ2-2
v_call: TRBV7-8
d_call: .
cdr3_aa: CASSLVGATGELFF
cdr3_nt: TGTGCCAGCAGCTTAGTGGGGGCCACCGGGGAGCTGTTTTTT

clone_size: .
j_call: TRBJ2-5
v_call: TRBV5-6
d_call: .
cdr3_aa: CASSLTSRQETQYF
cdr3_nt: TGTGCCAGCAGCTTGACTAGCAGGCAAGAGACCCAGTACTTC

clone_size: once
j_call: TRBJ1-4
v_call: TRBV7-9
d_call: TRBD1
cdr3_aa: CASSLLGGETNEKLFF
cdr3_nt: TGTGCCAGCAGCTTATTAGGGGGCGAGACTAATGAAAAACTGTTTTTT

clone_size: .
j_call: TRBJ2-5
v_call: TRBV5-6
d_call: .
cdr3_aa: CASSFGIETQYF
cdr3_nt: TGTGCCAGCAGCTTCGGGATCGAGACCCAGTACTTC

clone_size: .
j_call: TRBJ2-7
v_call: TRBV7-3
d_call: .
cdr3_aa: CASSPSPGTEQYF
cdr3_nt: TGTGCCAGCAGCCCGAGCCCAGGGACCGAGCAGTACTTC

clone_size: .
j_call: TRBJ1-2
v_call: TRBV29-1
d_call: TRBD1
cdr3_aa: CSVVSDRGPANYGYTF
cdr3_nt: TGCAGCGTTGTTTCGGACAGGGGTCCAGCTAACTATGGCTACACCTTC

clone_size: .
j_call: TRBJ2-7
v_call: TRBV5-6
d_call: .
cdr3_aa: CASSGKYEQYF
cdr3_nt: TGTGCCAGCAGCGGGAAATACGAGCAGTACTTC

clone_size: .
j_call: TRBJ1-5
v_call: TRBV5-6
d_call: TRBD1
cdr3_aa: CASSFGQEGSYSNQPQHF
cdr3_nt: TGTGCCAGCAGTTTCGGACAGGAGGGGTCGTATAGCAATCAGCCCCAGCATTTT

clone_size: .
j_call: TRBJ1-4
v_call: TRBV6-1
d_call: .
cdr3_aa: CASSLQGVGEKLFF
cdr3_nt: TGTGCCAGCAGTCTCCAAGGAGTAGGTGAAAAACTGTTTTTT

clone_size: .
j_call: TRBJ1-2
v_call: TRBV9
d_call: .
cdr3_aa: CASSEPILGDANYGYTF
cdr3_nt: TGTGCCAGCAGCGAACCGATATTGGGGGATGCTAACTATGGCTACACCTTC

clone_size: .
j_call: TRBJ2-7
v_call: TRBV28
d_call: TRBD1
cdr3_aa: CASEGQTYEQYF
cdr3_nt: TGTGCCAGCGAGGGACAGACCTACGAGCAGTACTTC

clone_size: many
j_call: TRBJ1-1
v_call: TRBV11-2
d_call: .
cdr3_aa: CASSLDQVNTEAFF
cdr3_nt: TGTGCCAGCAGCTTAGACCAGGTGAACACTGAAGCTTTCTTT

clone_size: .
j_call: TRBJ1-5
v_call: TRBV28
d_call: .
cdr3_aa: CASGWQQNFRPQHF
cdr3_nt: TGTGCCAGCGGTTGGCAGCAGAACTTTCGGCCCCAGCATTTT

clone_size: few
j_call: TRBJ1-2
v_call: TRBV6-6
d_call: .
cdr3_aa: CASREWADYGYTF
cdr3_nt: TGTGCCAGCAGGGAATGGGCTGACTATGGCTACACCTTC

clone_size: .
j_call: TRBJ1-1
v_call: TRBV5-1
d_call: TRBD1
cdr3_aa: CASSFTGERFDTEAFF
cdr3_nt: TGCGCCAGCAGCTTTACAGGGGAGAGATTTGACACTGAAGCTTTCTTT

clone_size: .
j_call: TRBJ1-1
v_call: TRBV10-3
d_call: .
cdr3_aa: CANQNFRNTEAFF
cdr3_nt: TGTGCCAATCAAAATTTTCGGAACACTGAAGCTTTCTTT

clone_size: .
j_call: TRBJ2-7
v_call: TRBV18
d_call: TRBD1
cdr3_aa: CASSAGGWYEQYF
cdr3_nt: TGTGCCAGCTCGGCAGGGGGCTGGTACGAGCAGTACTTC

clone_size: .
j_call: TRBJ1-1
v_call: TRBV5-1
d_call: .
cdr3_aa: CASSYDSLNTEAFF
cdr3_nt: TGCGCCAGCAGCTACGACAGTCTGAACACTGAAGCTTTCTTT

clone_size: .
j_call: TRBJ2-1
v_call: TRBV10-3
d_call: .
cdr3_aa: CAISESVGLNEQFF
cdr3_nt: TGTGCCATCAGTGAGTCCGTGGGGCTGAATGAGCAGTTCTTC

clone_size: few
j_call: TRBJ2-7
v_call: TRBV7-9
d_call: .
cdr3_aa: CASSRGDLPTYEQYF
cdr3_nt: TGTGCCAGCAGCCGAGGGGACTTACCTACCTACGAGCAGTACTTC

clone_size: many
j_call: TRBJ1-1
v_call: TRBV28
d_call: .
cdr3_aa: CASSSTGMNTEAFF
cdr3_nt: TGTGCCAGCAGTTCGACAGGCATGAACACTGAAGCTTTCTTT

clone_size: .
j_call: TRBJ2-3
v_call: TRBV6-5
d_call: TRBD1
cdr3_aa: CASSPGQASTDTQYF
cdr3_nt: TGTGCCAGCAGTCCCGGACAGGCGAGCACAGATACGCAGTATTTT

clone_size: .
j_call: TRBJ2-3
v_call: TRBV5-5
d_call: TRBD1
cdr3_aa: CASSSGQVSTDTQYF
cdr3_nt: TGTGCCAGCAGCTCGGGACAGGTTAGCACAGATACGCAGTATTTT

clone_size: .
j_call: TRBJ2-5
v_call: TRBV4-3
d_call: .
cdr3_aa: CASSQDPGRKQYF
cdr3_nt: TGCGCCAGCAGCCAAGATCCGGGGAGGAAGCAGTACTTC

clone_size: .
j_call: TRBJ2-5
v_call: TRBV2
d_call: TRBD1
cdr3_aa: CASSVRGTETQYF
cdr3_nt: TGTGCCAGCAGTGTCAGGGGGACGGAGACCCAGTACTTC

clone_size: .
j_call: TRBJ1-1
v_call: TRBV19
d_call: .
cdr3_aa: CASSQKGGRAEAFF
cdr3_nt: TGTGCCAGTAGTCAAAAAGGGGGTAGAGCTGAAGCTTTCTTT

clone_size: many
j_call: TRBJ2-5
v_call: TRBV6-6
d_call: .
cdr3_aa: CASSYFQETQYF
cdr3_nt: TGTGCCAGCAGTTACTTCCAAGAGACCCAGTACTTC

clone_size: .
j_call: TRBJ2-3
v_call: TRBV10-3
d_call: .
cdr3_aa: CAIAGKRTDTQYF
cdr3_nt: TGTGCCATCGCGGGCAAGCGAACAGATACGCAGTATTTT

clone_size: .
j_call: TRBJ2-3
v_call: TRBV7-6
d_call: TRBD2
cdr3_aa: CASSLPGGERAFTQYF
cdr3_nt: TGTGCCAGCAGCCTACCCGGGGGGGAGCGAGCCTTTACGCAGTATTTT

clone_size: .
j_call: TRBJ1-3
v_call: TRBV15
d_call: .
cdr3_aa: CATSRDPTNSGNTIYF
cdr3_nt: TGTGCCACCAGCAGAGATCCGACAAACTCTGGAAACACCATATATTTT

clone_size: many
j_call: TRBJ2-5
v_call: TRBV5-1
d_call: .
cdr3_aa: CASSLAASQETQYF
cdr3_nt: TGCGCCAGCAGCTTGGCAGCGTCCCAAGAGACCCAGTACTTC

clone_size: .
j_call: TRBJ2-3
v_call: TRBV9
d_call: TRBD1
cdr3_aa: CASSDRQGPRGDTQYF
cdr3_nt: TGTGCCAGCAGCGATCGACAGGGGCCGCGGGGAGATACGCAGTATTTT

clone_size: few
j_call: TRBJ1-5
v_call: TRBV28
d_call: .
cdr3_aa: CASSLFIQPQHF
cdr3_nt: TGTGCCAGCAGCCTATTCATTCAGCCCCAGCATTTT

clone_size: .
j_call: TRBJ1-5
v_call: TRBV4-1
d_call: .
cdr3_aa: CASSQEFSLPQHF
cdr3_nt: TGCGCCAGCAGCCAAGAGTTTTCCCTTCCCCAGCATTTT

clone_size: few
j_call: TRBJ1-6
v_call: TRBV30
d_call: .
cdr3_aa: CAGGDPDSPLHF
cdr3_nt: TGTGCCGGGGGGGACCCCGATTCACCCCTCCACTTT

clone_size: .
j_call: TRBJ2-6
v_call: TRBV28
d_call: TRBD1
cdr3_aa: CASSLGTGGRANVLTF
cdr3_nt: TGTGCCAGCAGTTTGGGGACAGGGGGCAGAGCTAACGTCCTGACTTTC

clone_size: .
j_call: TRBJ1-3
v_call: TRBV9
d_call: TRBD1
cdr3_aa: CASSVATPKQGAPGNTIYF
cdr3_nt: TGTGCCAGCAGCGTAGCTACTCCTAAACAGGGGGCACCTGGAAACACCATATATTTT

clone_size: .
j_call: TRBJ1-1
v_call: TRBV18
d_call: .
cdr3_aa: CASSPEPIEAFF
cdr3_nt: TGTGCCAGCTCACCAGAGCCGATTGAAGCTTTCTTT

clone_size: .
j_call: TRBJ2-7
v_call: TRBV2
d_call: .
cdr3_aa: CASGDDRPEQYF
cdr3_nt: TGTGCCAGCGGCGACGACAGGCCCGAGCAGTACTTC

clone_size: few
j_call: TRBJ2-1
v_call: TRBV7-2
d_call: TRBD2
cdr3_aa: CASSLGTSGSYEQFF
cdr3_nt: TGTGCCAGCAGCTTAGGTACTAGCGGGAGCTATGAGCAGTTCTTC

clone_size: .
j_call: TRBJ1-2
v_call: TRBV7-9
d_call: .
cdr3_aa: CASSPDLANYGYTF
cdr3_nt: TGTGCCAGCAGCCCCGACCTAGCTAACTATGGCTACACCTTC

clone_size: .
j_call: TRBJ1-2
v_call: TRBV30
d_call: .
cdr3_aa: CAWSGGPGGGYTF
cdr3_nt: TGTGCCTGGAGTGGGGGACCGGGGGGTGGCTACACCTTC

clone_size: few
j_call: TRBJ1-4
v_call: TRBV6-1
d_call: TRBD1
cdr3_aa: CASRTGPVNEKLFF
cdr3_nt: TGTGCCAGCAGGACAGGGCCCGTTAATGAAAAACTGTTTTTT

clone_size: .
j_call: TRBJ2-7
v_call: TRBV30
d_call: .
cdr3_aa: CAWSVSKVVEQYF
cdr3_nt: TGTGCCTGGAGTGTCTCGAAGGTCGTCGAGCAGTACTTC

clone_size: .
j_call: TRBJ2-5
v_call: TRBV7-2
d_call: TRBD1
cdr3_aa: CASRLGQVQQETQYF
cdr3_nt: TGTGCCAGCAGACTAGGACAGGTTCAGCAGGAGACCCAGTACTTC

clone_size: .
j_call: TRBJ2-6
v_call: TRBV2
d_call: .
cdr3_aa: CASTKGILSGANVLTF
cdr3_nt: TGTGCCAGCACGAAGGGGATCCTCTCTGGGGCCAACGTCCTGACTTTC

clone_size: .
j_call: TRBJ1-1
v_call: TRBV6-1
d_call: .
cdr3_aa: CASQTVTNTEAFF
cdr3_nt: TGTGCCAGCCAGACAGTGACGAACACTGAAGCTTTCTTT

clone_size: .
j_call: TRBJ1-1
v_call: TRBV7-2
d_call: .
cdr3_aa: CASSSQGIEAFF
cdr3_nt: TGTGCCAGCAGCTCCCAGGGAATTGAAGCTTTCTTT

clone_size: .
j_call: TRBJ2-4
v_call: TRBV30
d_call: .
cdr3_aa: CAWATRGNIQYF
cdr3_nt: TGTGCCTGGGCCACGAGGGGGAACATTCAGTACTTC

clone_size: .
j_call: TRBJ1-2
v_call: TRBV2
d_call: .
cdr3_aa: CASLAPGVGGYTF
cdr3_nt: TGTGCCAGTTTGGCCCCGGGCGTGGGTGGCTACACCTTC

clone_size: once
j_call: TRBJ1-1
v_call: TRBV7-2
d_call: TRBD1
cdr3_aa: CASSPQGANTEAFF
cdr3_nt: TGTGCCAGCAGCCCACAGGGGGCGAACACTGAAGCTTTCTTT

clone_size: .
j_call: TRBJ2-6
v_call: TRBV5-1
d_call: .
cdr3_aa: CASSFNSGANVLTF
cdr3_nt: TGCGCCAGCAGCTTTAACTCTGGGGCCAACGTCCTGACTTTC